This T cell receptor (beta chain) was found in a study of blood T cell repertoires in COVID-19. The overall study: The analysed material was cDNA or gDNA that came from T cells, B-cell-depleted T cells, or PBMCs.

Germline V gene sequence: CDR1 SQVTM, CDR2 ANQGSEA. CDR3 length: 13 residues. Trimming removed 6 bases at V and 5 bases at J, with 16 bases between. In the study's own analysis: It was from reference gene primer amplification that nucleated cell counts were estimated. Produced via immunoSEQ multiplex PCR; TCRdb's table is partial and in-frame only. The V and J calls and the clone size are those of that table, but D and trimming were determined from the DNA. The data show roughly 480,000 clones, approximately 89% seen once. A Seattle source enrolled patients during active infection and followed them longitudinally.

The receptor's source is a man in his late teens or twenties with COVID-19, enrolled during active disease. The sequenced sample was peripheral blood. The chain is built from TRBV29-1 and TRBJ2-5; TRBD1 might be the D (5 bases). For the CDR3, the DNA is TGCAGCGTCGCAGACCGTGCAGGGGAGACCCAGTACTTC. It specifies CSVADRAGETQYF.